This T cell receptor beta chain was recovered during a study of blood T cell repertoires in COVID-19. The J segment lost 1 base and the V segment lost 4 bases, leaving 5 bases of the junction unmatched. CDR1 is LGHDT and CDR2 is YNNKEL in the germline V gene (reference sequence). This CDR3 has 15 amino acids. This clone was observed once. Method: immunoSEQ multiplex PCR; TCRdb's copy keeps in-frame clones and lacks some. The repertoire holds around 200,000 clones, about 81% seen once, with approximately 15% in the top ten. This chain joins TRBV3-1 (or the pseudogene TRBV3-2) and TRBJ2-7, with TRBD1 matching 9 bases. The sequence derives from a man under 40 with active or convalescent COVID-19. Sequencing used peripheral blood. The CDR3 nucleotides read TGTGCCAGCAGCCCGACGGGGACAGGGTCCTACGAGCAGTACTTC. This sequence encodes CASSPTGTGSYEQYF.